This T cell receptor beta chain was retrieved from a study of identical twins. The germline CDR1 and CDR2 sequences are MDHEN and SYDVKM. CDR3 length: 16 amino acids. Trimming stripped 6 bases from V and 8 bases from J, with 25 bases between. MiXCR was run by TCRdb on the 5' RACE reads, yielding one entry per CDR3 protein. There are around 530,000 distinct CDR3 sequences in the sample; nearly 15% occur only once, and less than 0.5% lies in the top ten. These data also featured in a second study, about yellow fever vaccine responses in identical twins.

The TCR sequence derives from a young woman in good health. V usage is TRBV28 and J usage is TRBJ1-2; no definite D call. Sequencing was performed on CD4+ T cells sorted from blood. The chain's CDR3 is CASRPGEITRPGGYTF. The CDR3 nucleotides read TGTGCCAGCAGACCGGGAGAAATAACCCGCCCTGGGGGCTACACCTTC.